The rows below give T cell receptor beta chains drawn from one sample of a study of T-cell memory formation after mild COVID-19. TCRdb processed the 5' RACE reads anew with MiXCR; each CDR3 protein has one entry. There are approximately 350,000 distinct CDR3 sequences in the sample; around 13% occur only once, and about a fifth lies in the top ten. Specimen: PBMCs or a T cell subset sorted from them (not recorded which). The receptors here all came from a man between 18 and 35 years old who had mild COVID-19 (a few samples of this study predate the infection). Cell type and time point are not known. CDR3s include the opening cysteine and the closing phenylalanine or tryptophan. Fields, in order: V gene, J gene, clone size, D gene, CDR3 DNA, CDR3 protein. The D gene is left open where the match is weak. Only some rows state a clone size, as once, few, many or a class for expanded clones.

V: TRBV12-3/TRBV12-4; J: TRBJ2-5; size: many; D: .; DNA: TGTGCCAGCAGTTCAGCGGACGGTGAGACCCAGTACTTC; CDR3: CASSSADGETQYF
V: TRBV11-2; J: TRBJ2-5; size: .; D: .; DNA: TGTGCCAGCAGCTTATGGTCAGACCAAGAGACCCAGTACTTC; CDR3: CASSLWSDQETQYF
V: TRBV12-3/TRBV12-4; J: TRBJ2-1; size: .; D: .; DNA: TGTGCCAGCATGCTACACCCGCCGACTTACAATGAGCAGTTCTTC; CDR3: CASMLHPPTYNEQFF
V: TRBV20-1; J: TRBJ2-1; size: .; D: TRBD2; DNA: TGCAGTGCCAGCAGCGGAGAGAGCGGGGCAAATGAGCAGTTCTTC; CDR3: CSASSGESGANEQFF
V: TRBV28; J: TRBJ2-2; size: few; D: .; DNA: TGTGCCAGCAGTCCAACCCGGGCTCCGAACACCGGGGAGCTGTTTTTT; CDR3: CASSPTRAPNTGELFF
V: TRBV5-1; J: TRBJ1-1; size: few; D: .; DNA: TGCGCCAGCGCCCTACGGGAGCCGCCGAACACTGAAGCTTTCTTT; CDR3: CASALREPPNTEAFF
V: TRBV18; J: TRBJ2-7; size: few; D: TRBD1; DNA: TGTGCCAGCTCACCGACAGGGAAGTACGAGCAGTACTTC; CDR3: CASSPTGKYEQYF
V: TRBV29-1; J: TRBJ1-1; size: .; D: .; DNA: TGCAGCGTTGGGAGGGATTTGAACACTGAAGCTTTCTTT; CDR3: CSVGRDLNTEAFF
V: TRBV4-3; J: TRBJ1-2; size: .; D: .; DNA: TGCGCCAGCAGCCCCGATCCGACGAGCTATGGCTACACCTTC; CDR3: CASSPDPTSYGYTF
V: TRBV3-1; J: TRBJ1-2; size: many; D: .; DNA: TGTGCCAGCAGCCAAGGGGCCGGGAGGTCGGCCGGCTACACCTTC; CDR3: CASSQGAGRSAGYTF
V: TRBV5-1; J: TRBJ2-2; size: .; D: .; DNA: TGCGCCAGCCGGGGGGCAACGAACACCGGGGAGCTGTTTTTT; CDR3: CASRGATNTGELFF
V: TRBV5-5; J: TRBJ2-3; size: .; D: .; DNA: TGTGCCAGCAGCTCAGGGTTCTCAGATACGCAGTATTTT; CDR3: CASSSGFSDTQYF
V: TRBV3-1; J: TRBJ2-7; size: .; D: TRBD2; DNA: TGTGCCAGCAGCCAAGGGGGCGGGGGAAAACGGTACTTC; CDR3: CASSQGGGGKRYF
V: TRBV6-6; J: TRBJ2-5; size: .; D: .; DNA: TGTGCCAGCACTGAAATCTCGTACCAAGAGACCCAGTACTTC; CDR3: CASTEISYQETQYF
V: TRBV12-3/TRBV12-4; J: TRBJ2-3; size: .; D: .; DNA: TGTGCCAGCAGTCCACCAGGGGGAATTTGGGCGGGAGCAGCAGATACGCAGTATTTT; CDR3: CASSPPGGIWAGAADTQYF
V: TRBV4-3; J: TRBJ2-7; size: .; D: .; DNA: TGCGCCAGCAGCCTCCAGCGGGGGACAGGAACCTACGAGCAGTACTTC; CDR3: CASSLQRGTGTYEQYF
V: TRBV9; J: TRBJ1-3; size: few; D: .; DNA: TGTGCCAGCAGCGTAAACACCGGCTTCTCTGGAAACACCATATATTTT; CDR3: CASSVNTGFSGNTIYF
V: TRBV7-2; J: TRBJ1-5; size: few; D: TRBD1; DNA: TGTGCCAGCAGCCAACGGGGACAGACCGAGGGGGGAGCCCAGCATTTT; CDR3: CASSQRGQTEGGAQHF
V: TRBV2; J: TRBJ2-1; size: few; D: .; DNA: TGTGCCAGCCGGGTGTCTGCTCGGTGGAATGAGCAGTTCTTC; CDR3: CASRVSARWNEQFF
V: TRBV12-3/TRBV12-4; J: TRBJ2-5; size: few; D: .; DNA: TGTGCCAGCAGTCGAAATCACGAGGCGTCGGAGACCCAGTACTTC; CDR3: CASSRNHEASETQYF
V: TRBV25-1; J: TRBJ2-7; size: .; D: .; DNA: TGTGCCAGCAGTGAATCTACCTACGAGCAGTACTTC; CDR3: CASSESTYEQYF
V: TRBV20-1; J: TRBJ2-5; size: many; D: TRBD1; DNA: TGCAGTGCCGAGATGGTGGCAGGGGGATGGGAGACCCAGTACTTC; CDR3: CSAEMVAGGWETQYF
V: TRBV5-6; J: TRBJ1-2; size: .; D: .; DNA: TGTGCCAGCAGCCTTGTCTCGCATTTACAGATCTATGGCTACACCTTC; CDR3: CASSLVSHLQIYGYTF
V: TRBV18; J: TRBJ1-6; size: .; D: .; DNA: TGTGCCAGTATGGGGGGAGACTCCTATAATTCACCCCTCCACTTT; CDR3: CASMGGDSYNSPLHF
V: TRBV3-1; J: TRBJ1-5; size: .; D: .; DNA: TGTGCCAGCAGCCAAGATTTTAGAGGGGGGATTAGCAATCAGCCCCAGCATTTT; CDR3: CASSQDFRGGISNQPQHF
V: TRBV6-2/TRBV6-3; J: TRBJ2-3; size: .; D: .; DNA: TGTGCCAGCAGTCCCAGGAGGGGCGCGAGCACAGATACGCAGTATTTT; CDR3: CASSPRRGASTDTQYF
V: TRBV30; J: TRBJ1-1; size: few; D: .; DNA: TGTGCCTGGAGTCAGGGTTACACTGAAGCTTTCTTT; CDR3: CAWSQGYTEAFF
V: TRBV5-1; J: TRBJ1-2; size: few; D: .; DNA: TGCGCCAGCAGCTTACGGGGGGCGCCGGGCTACACCTTC; CDR3: CASSLRGAPGYTF
V: TRBV6-5; J: TRBJ1-5; size: .; D: TRBD1; DNA: TGTGCCAGCAATCCAGGACAGGGACACGATCAGCCCCAGCATTTT; CDR3: CASNPGQGHDQPQHF
V: TRBV3-2; J: TRBJ1-6; size: .; D: .; DNA: TGTGCCAGCAGCCAAGGGACGACTTGGGGCTGTTCCAATTCACCCCTCCACTTT; CDR3: CASSQGTTWGCSNSPLHF
V: TRBV28; J: TRBJ2-5; size: many; D: TRBD1; DNA: TGTGCCAGCAGCCGCGAGGGGACAGACGCTCGAGAGACCCAGTACTTC; CDR3: CASSREGTDARETQYF
V: TRBV6-5; J: TRBJ1-1; size: few; D: .; DNA: TGTGCCAGCAGTTACTCGATAAGGGCGGGGAACACTGAAGCTTTCTTT; CDR3: CASSYSIRAGNTEAFF
V: TRBV11-2; J: TRBJ1-2; size: .; D: .; DNA: TGTGCCAGCAGCTTTCCAGGGCGGCTTGGCTACACCTTC; CDR3: CASSFPGRLGYTF
V: TRBV2; J: TRBJ1-3; size: few; D: .; DNA: TGTGCCAGCAGTGACGCTGTCCTTACTGGAAACACCATATATTTT; CDR3: CASSDAVLTGNTIYF
V: TRBV7-3; J: TRBJ2-3; size: few; D: TRBD1; DNA: TGTGCCAGCAGCTCCCGGGACAGGGGGACAGATACGCAGTATTTT; CDR3: CASSSRDRGTDTQYF
V: TRBV11-2; J: TRBJ1-4; size: many; D: .; DNA: TGTGCCAGCAGCTTAGATCTCCTGAGGGGGTCTAATGAAAAACTGTTTTTT; CDR3: CASSLDLLRGSNEKLFF
V: TRBV20-1; J: TRBJ2-1; size: few; D: .; DNA: TGCAGTGCTAGGGGCTGGTATTCCGCAGTGGGGAATGAGCAGTTCTTC; CDR3: CSARGWYSAVGNEQFF
V: TRBV12-3/TRBV12-4; J: TRBJ1-2; size: many; D: TRBD1; DNA: TGTGCCAGCAGTTCCCGTTGGGCAGGGGGCCCGGGTGGCTACACCTTC; CDR3: CASSSRWAGGPGGYTF
V: TRBV18; J: TRBJ1-4; size: few; D: .; DNA: TGTGCCAGCTCACCAAGCAGGACCGATGAAAAACTGTTTTTT; CDR3: CASSPSRTDEKLFF
V: TRBV2; J: TRBJ1-1; size: .; D: TRBD1; DNA: TGTGCCAGCAGTGAAACAGGGGGCCCGAACACTGAAGCTTTCTTT; CDR3: CASSETGGPNTEAFF
V: TRBV16; J: TRBJ2-7; size: .; D: TRBD1; DNA: TGTGCCAGCAGCGAGAACAGGGGACACGAGCAGTACTTC; CDR3: CASSENRGHEQYF
V: TRBV6-5; J: TRBJ2-4; size: .; D: TRBD1; DNA: TGTGCCAGCAGCAGGACAGGGCGCGCAGGAATTCAGTACTTC; CDR3: CASSRTGRAGIQYF
V: TRBV9; J: TRBJ2-1; size: few; D: .; DNA: TGTGCCAGCAGCGTAGCTACCCCGGGTACAGGAGGGGATGAGCAGTTCTTC; CDR3: CASSVATPGTGGDEQFF
V: TRBV4-3; J: TRBJ2-3; size: few; D: .; DNA: TGCGCCAGCAGCCAAGATCCCATGGGGGGGCGCACAGATACGCAGTATTTT; CDR3: CASSQDPMGGRTDTQYF
V: TRBV7-9; J: TRBJ2-1; size: few; D: TRBD2; DNA: TGTGCCAGCATCCGAGGGGTAGCGGGTCCCTACAATGAGCAGTTCTTC; CDR3: CASIRGVAGPYNEQFF
V: TRBV7-3; J: TRBJ2-3; size: many; D: .; DNA: TGTGCCAGCAGCTCGGAGGGGGGCCGGTCCGTGGATACGCAGTATTTT; CDR3: CASSSEGGRSVDTQYF
V: TRBV7-9; J: TRBJ1-1; size: .; D: TRBD1; DNA: TGTGCCAGCAGCTTTGGGGACAGTCAAGCTTTCTTT; CDR3: CASSFGDSQAFF
V: TRBV11-1; J: TRBJ2-7; size: few; D: TRBD1; DNA: TGTGCCAGCAGTCTCCCGGGACAGGGTAGGAGCTCCTACGAGCAGTACTTC; CDR3: CASSLPGQGRSSYEQYF
V: TRBV3-1; J: TRBJ2-5; size: .; D: TRBD2; DNA: TGTGCCAGCAGCATCGGACTAGAGGGGGAGACCCAGTACTTC; CDR3: CASSIGLEGETQYF
V: TRBV11-2; J: TRBJ1-4; size: .; D: .; DNA: TGTGCCAGCAGCTTAGCCCAGGACGAAAAACTGTTTTTT; CDR3: CASSLAQDEKLFF
V: TRBV19; J: TRBJ1-1; size: .; D: TRBD1; DNA: TGTGCCAGTAGTTTAGCATCAGGGGGCTACGAAGCTTTCTTT; CDR3: CASSLASGGYEAFF
V: TRBV6-5; J: TRBJ1-2; size: .; D: .; DNA: TGTGCCAGCAGTTACTCGTTGAGGGGTTGGGACGGCTACACCTTC; CDR3: CASSYSLRGWDGYTF
V: TRBV11-2; J: TRBJ2-3; size: many; D: .; DNA: TGTGCCAGCAGCTTAGAGTTCGGCACAGATACGCAGTATTTT; CDR3: CASSLEFGTDTQYF